Listed below are T cell receptor beta chains from one sample, sequenced in a study of CDR3 diversity in severe acne. MiXCR, run by TCRdb on the PCR reads, gives a single entry per CDR3 protein. The table shows about 97,000 distinct CDR3 sequences, with roughly half occurring only once. Sequencing was done on a sample of blood. These receptor sequences come from a male donor with acne. CDR3s include the opening cysteine and the closing phenylalanine or tryptophan.

V gene: TRBV29-1
J gene: TRBJ1-5
CDR3 protein: CSVEEGVGQPQHF

V gene: TRBV28
J gene: TRBJ1-3
CDR3 protein: CASSFSALSNTIYF

V gene: TRBV7-6
J gene: TRBJ2-7
CDR3 protein: CASSLRLAGGDEQYF

V gene: TRBV9
J gene: TRBJ1-1
CDR3 protein: CASSVGQGGNTEAFF

V gene: TRBV10-3
J gene: TRBJ1-6
CDR3 protein: CAIRGPGPNSPLHF

V gene: TRBV6-5
J gene: TRBJ1-2
CDR3 protein: CASSYSSDGGYGYTF

V gene: TRBV19
J gene: TRBJ1-2
CDR3 protein: CASNTGNYGYTF

V gene: TRBV15
J gene: TRBJ2-7
CDR3 protein: CATNIGTGENEQYF

V gene: TRBV15
J gene: TRBJ1-2
CDR3 protein: CATSRGQTGNYGYTF

V gene: TRBV7-9
J gene: TRBJ2-7
CDR3 protein: CASSWDRGNYEQYF

V gene: TRBV19
J gene: TRBJ1-2
CDR3 protein: CASRPGQGAGYTF

V gene: TRBV9
J gene: TRBJ2-5
CDR3 protein: CASSPRTSGRASIETQYF

V gene: TRBV24-1
J gene: -
CDR3 protein: CATSDRQGAETQYF

V gene: TRBV15
J gene: TRBJ2-5
CDR3 protein: CATSEDNQETQYF

V gene: TRBV27
J gene: TRBJ2-3
CDR3 protein: CASRRRQGTDTQYF

V gene: TRBV10-2
J gene: TRBJ2-7
CDR3 protein: CASIPDRGNDEQYF

V gene: TRBV10-3
J gene: TRBJ2-7
CDR3 protein: CAISETGIGHSYEQYF

V gene: TRBV28
J gene: TRBJ2-5
CDR3 protein: CASSFISGRAETQYF

V gene: TRBV6-4
J gene: TRBJ1-2
CDR3 protein: CASSDSPSTGPSYF

V gene: TRBV4-3
J gene: TRBJ2-2
CDR3 protein: CASSPTSGGQDGELFF

V gene: TRBV7-8
J gene: TRBJ2-1
CDR3 protein: CASSSTRWGTLAGGEQFF

V gene: TRBV7-9
J gene: TRBJ1-1
CDR3 protein: CASSPRTAPMNTEAFF

V gene: TRBV24-1
J gene: TRBJ1-5
CDR3 protein: CATSTARQPQHF

V gene: TRBV5-1
J gene: TRBJ2-1
CDR3 protein: CASSREQGAYNEQFF

V gene: TRBV6-5
J gene: TRBJ1-3
CDR3 protein: CASRRRDRDMNTIYF

V gene: TRBV29-1
J gene: TRBJ1-2
CDR3 protein: CSAGPSNGYTF

V gene: TRBV7-2
J gene: TRBJ1-6
CDR3 protein: CASSLTPQSLNSPLHF

V gene: TRBV3-1
J gene: TRBJ1-1
CDR3 protein: CASSYLPTVNTEAFF

V gene: TRBV12-3/TRBV12-4
J gene: TRBJ2-5
CDR3 protein: CASKGTLVGETQYF

V gene: TRBV6-1
J gene: TRBJ1-4
CDR3 protein: CASEQAATNEKLFF

V gene: TRBV7-2
J gene: TRBJ2-7
CDR3 protein: CASSDLFGYTDFRYEQYF

V gene: TRBV19
J gene: TRBJ2-3
CDR3 protein: CASSKTWTKREPPDTQYF

V gene: TRBV6-2/TRBV6-3
J gene: TRBJ1-1
CDR3 protein: CASSYETHTEAFF

V gene: TRBV10-1
J gene: TRBJ2-5
CDR3 protein: CASSSERAF

V gene: TRBV15
J gene: TRBJ1-1
CDR3 protein: CATGSGVFAFF

V gene: TRBV25-1
J gene: TRBJ1-4
CDR3 protein: CASSLSQEIEKLFF

V gene: TRBV5-5
J gene: TRBJ2-1
CDR3 protein: CASSPGAGGGNEQFF

V gene: TRBV2
J gene: TRBJ2-7
CDR3 protein: CASSLAGWVNEQYF

V gene: TRBV20-1
J gene: -
CDR3 protein: CSAPLAGGNEQYF

V gene: TRBV20-1
J gene: TRBJ2-7
CDR3 protein: CSAPGLAGPLGEQYF

V gene: TRBV25-1
J gene: TRBJ1-6
CDR3 protein: CASSGGQGFSPLHF

V gene: TRBV25-1
J gene: TRBJ2-3
CDR3 protein: CASSGRGLAGEVGVRADTQYF

V gene: TRBV29-1
J gene: TRBJ1-5
CDR3 protein: CSVEVGDQPQHF

V gene: TRBV11-2
J gene: TRBJ2-7
CDR3 protein: CASSSPGQGAESHYYEQYF

V gene: TRBV7-3
J gene: TRBJ1-1
CDR3 protein: CASSLVGSLNTEAFF

V gene: TRBV20-1
J gene: TRBJ2-2
CDR3 protein: CSASGNTGELFF

V gene: TRBV11-2
J gene: TRBJ2-3
CDR3 protein: CASSLSRGAADTQYF

V gene: TRBV18
J gene: TRBJ1-4
CDR3 protein: CASSPSHEKLFF

V gene: TRBV28
J gene: TRBJ1-2
CDR3 protein: CAGRGGQGRYGYTF

V gene: TRBV5-1
J gene: TRBJ2-2
CDR3 protein: CASSLVPPGLNTGELFF

V gene: TRBV20-1
J gene: TRBJ2-1
CDR3 protein: CSARPSGRDSEQFF

V gene: TRBV7-6
J gene: TRBJ1-1
CDR3 protein: CASSLARFTEAFF

V gene: TRBV14
J gene: TRBJ2-1
CDR3 protein: CASSQFPGVENEQFF

V gene: TRBV20-1
J gene: TRBJ2-3
CDR3 protein: CSARTADTQYF